This T cell receptor (beta chain) stems from a study of cytomegalovirus exposure and HLA in healthy donors (dated by TCRdb to 2015 to 2018). In terms of the full investigation: An earlier analysis of more than 550 of the donors reported approximately 300 Gb of sequence data and around 120 million unique TCR beta sequences obtained from about 180 million T cells. In a later analysis, previously published TCR beta repertoires from hundreds of donors were re-analyzed and high-resolution HLA genotyping was added so that TCR occurrence patterns could be studied. In a later genetic analysis, genome-wide SNP genotypes for about three fifths of the roughly 670 donors were used, and that subset was treated as a discovery cohort. Along with the approximately 620-subject first cohort, a separate validation cohort of over a hundred different subjects was used. To predict cytomegalovirus infection status, the study combined high-throughput TCR immunosequencing, statistical association of individual TCRs with disease status, and machine learning. Of the roughly 430 genotyped donors, about 80% fell in the genetic ancestry cluster associated with self-reported Caucasian donors. HLA typing covered class I and class II loci at four-digit resolution. Four to six DR-DQ haplotypes were handled as single units for association and clustering, since linkage in the cohort was strong. The later analysis used no new phenotypic data to find candidate immune exposures, relying instead on TCR beta sequences and their occurrence across donors. Alongside the repertoire data, information on donor age, sex, ethnicity and CMV serostatus was compiled. All discovery cohort repertoires had been generated using a single sequencing platform. An earlier analysis of 587 of the donors used high-throughput TCR beta sequencing to judge whether each TCR beta V gene segment behaved as functional or pseudogenic. Among some 410 genotyped donors of the cohort, an average of about 220,000 unique TCR beta nucleotide sequences was sequenced per donor, of which about 20% were non-productive. The study was designed to test whether signatures of past pathogen exposure could be identified by cataloging public T cell receptors. Approximately 300 gigabases of sequencing data and tens of millions of unique TCR sequences were included in an early release covering about 600 HLA-typed donors. The study used immunosequencing to profile the T cell repertoires of several hundred subjects and linked those repertoires to cytomegalovirus serostatus. The number of donors typed differed by locus, with 629-630 for A, B, C, DRB1 and DQB1, roughly 520 for DQA1, 600 to 610 for DPA1, and some 470 for DPB1.

The cohort was made up of about 670 healthy bone marrow donors. Cohort members were all nominally healthy when sampled, although unrecorded immune exposures were likely present. The donor tested CMV seropositive, placing the donor among the 289 seropositive members of the cohort. Every donor gave a peripheral blood sample, and the peripheral blood mononuclear cells from that sample were used for TCR beta sequencing. Genomic DNA extraction from the blood cell samples was performed with the Qiagen DNeasy Blood Extraction Kit. Paper-wide results and their limitations: The authors suggested that the approach could potentially be extended to other disease states and immunological phenotypes. In this cohort, only TCR beta chains were sequenced, and detectable features were limited by the absence of alpha or paired-chain data. Broadly in line with IMGT annotations, most TCR beta V segments showed up in productive rearrangements about 87% or about 30% of the time in an earlier analysis of around 550 of the donors. The only immune exposure information available for the cohort was CMV serostatus. A later genetic analysis reported fewer N-insertions in productive TCRs among donors in an Asian-associated ancestry cluster than the roughly 670-donor mean. A later analysis found that TCR association rates varied across HLA loci, with DRB1 alleles showing the most associated TCRs and HLA-C alleles the fewest. In a later analysis, 16,951 TCR beta sequences were associated with specific HLA alleles at a false discovery rate of 0.05. An association between a missense DCLRE1C variant and V-gene and J-gene trimming of TCR beta chains was found in a later genetic analysis and replicated in an independent cohort. Around 16 rarely observed V segments, including chromosome 9 orphons, were excluded from the earlier analysis of some 590 of the donors because counts were too low. Three of the identified cytomegalovirus-associated TCR beta chains were confirmed in vitro to be specific for cytomegalovirus antigens. Because HLA typing was unavailable for some donors at each locus, only the typed subset was used in association tests. Most TCR sequences were observed very rarely across donors, whereas some public TCRs were present in many individuals. The study listed 150 to 200 TCR beta chains as associated with cytomegalovirus. Linkage disequilibrium might explain the correlated functional status among segregating V segments, but an unknown experimental factor could not be excluded. A group of highly shared sequence variants was considered likely to be a technical artifact of the sequencing pipeline. In a later analysis, HLA-associated TCR beta chains showed more clonal expansion and lower generation probabilities than non-associated chains that were equally common. Most CMV-associated TCR beta chains appeared to be HLA-restricted in a later analysis, and the HLA associations seemed to be driven largely by CMV exposure. A further reported finding was that TCR beta sequences accurately predicted the HLA-A and HLA-B alleles for most subjects in the first cohort. According to a later analysis, parvovirus B19, influenza, CMV and Epstein-Barr virus appeared linked to several top co-occurrence clusters. Presence/absence analyses assumed roughly uniform sequencing depth across donors, an assumption that may not hold. The classifier was reported to diagnose cytomegalovirus status with high specificity and sensitivity in both the original cohort and the validation cohort. Strong co-occurrence of HLA alleles, especially DR and DQ, made assigning TCR associations to individual alleles difficult. Some IMGT-functional V segments, including TRBV6-2 and TRBV6-3, could not be distinguished by the 87-base-pair reads and were therefore excluded.

Libraries were prepared through the immunoSEQ multiplex PCR assay. For the multiplex PCR, a mixture combining 60 forward primers for TCR Vbeta segments and 13 reverse primers for TCR Jbeta segments was used. The CDR3 region of rearranged TCR beta genes was amplified from genomic DNA with a multiplex PCR assay. The Illumina HiSeq System was used to sequence the amplified TCR beta libraries as 87-base-pair reads. The paper's processing steps were these. Across the 670 or so repertoires, a later analysis counted some 80 million unique TCR beta chains, around 11 million of which were shared by at least two donors. A nearest-neighbor algorithm error-corrected the raw reads and collapsed the reads into unique sequences, merging closely related sequences to remove PCR and sequencing errors. Alignment of CDR3 sequences to IMGT reference sequences was used to assign V, D and J gene segments. For a sequence to be retained, a match of at least six nucleotides was required to both a V gene segment and a J gene segment. A rearrangement was called productive if the CDR3 had no stop codons and remained in frame with V and J, and every other rearrangement was called non-productive. CDR3 was defined by IMGT convention, running from the second conserved V-encoded cysteine to the conserved J-encoded phenylalanine. Sequences without an unambiguous match to a single V gene segment were excluded from the earlier analysis of approximately 600 of the donors. In an earlier analysis of almost 600 of the donors, a V segment was called functional when productive rearrangements were above 56.7%, and segregating when the standard deviation between donors exceeded 5%. A statistical classification framework was built for diagnosing cytomegalovirus status from the catalog of TCR beta chain sequences. In a later analysis, V and J genes were assigned by comparing TCR nucleotide sequences against IMGT/GENE-DB human TR gene sequences. A later analysis assigned CDR3 sequences and most-parsimonious VDJ recombination scenarios with the TCRdist pipeline. A later analysis defined each TCR beta chain by its CDR3 amino acid sequence plus V-gene family, and excluded reads lacking a unique V-gene family. A later analysis removed nearly 600 highly shared, low-generation-probability nucleotide sequences to deal with suspected cross-contamination and a sequencing artifact. In a later analysis, a clonal expansion index was calculated for each public chain from normalized within-repertoire ranks of inferred template counts. Generation probabilities in a later analysis came from a VDJ recombination model fitted to out-of-frame rearrangements, and those results were checked against IGoR. In a later analysis, hypergeometric tests were used to score TCR-TCR, TCR-HLA and TCR-CMV co-occurrence, with a repertoire-size bias correction applied to TCR pairs. False discovery rates were estimated in a later analysis by permuting HLA or CMV assignments 20 times. In a later analysis, co-occurring TCRs were grouped with DBSCAN, and TCRdist sequence similarity was added when clustering was performed within HLA-allele-positive subsets. Repertoires with fewer than 30,000 or more than 120,000 public chains were left out of co-occurrence clustering, as were several repertoires with anomalous nucleotide sharing. The table comes from immuneACCESS by way of TCRdb, which keeps in-frame sequences with V and J called. Part of the clones is missing from these tables; in studies checked, under half for an unresolved V gene and the rest for unknown reasons. The V and J calls and clone size were taken over from that table, and D and trimming were inferred from the DNA. The table for this sample lists 110,000 or so clones; around 77% of them were counted only once. 5% to 6% of the sample belongs to the ten largest clones.

The CDR3 covers 14 residues, taking in both the cysteine and the phenylalanine. Just the 42-base CDR3 DNA is kept, in frame starting at base 1. Trimming removed 6 bases from V and 5 bases from J; the gene matches leave 9 bases unexplained. The germline V gene (reference sequence) sets CDR1 to LNHDA and CDR2 to SQIVND. In regard to this clone: Its antigen is still unknown. Base quality data are lacking; no much larger clone is found one base away.

The sequence joins TRBV19 to TRBJ2-5, and TRBD1 matches 7 of the central bases. This clonotype was sampled from a woman in her twenties or thirties in good health and CMV-seropositive. The source material was PBMCs. The DNA reads as follows: TGTGCCAGTAGCCTCGGGACAGCTTGGGAGACCCAGTACTTC. It translates to CASSLGTAWETQYF. Reference TRBV19 and TRBJ2-5 proteins supply the regions before and after the CDR3; the full variable domain is: DGGITQSPKYLFRKEGQNVTLSCEQNLNHDAMYWYRQDPGQGLRLIYYSQIVNDFQKGDIAEGYSVSREKKESFPLTVTSAQKNPTAFYLCASSLGTAWETQYFGPGTRLLVL.